What follows are 9 T cell receptor beta chains derived from one specimen sequenced in a study of blood T cell repertoires in COVID-19. The protocol was immunoSEQ multiplex PCR, while the TCRdb copy is restricted to in-frame clones and leaves out a portion. Among about 200,000 clones listed, around four fifths were seen once. Sequenced input: peripheral blood. These receptors were collected from a human donor with acute or convalescent COVID-19. The donor label of this sample is uncertain.

The chain joins TRBV6-2 or TRBV6-3 to TRBJ1-1; D uncertain. The CDR3 length is 13 residues. CDR1 and CDR2 (germline): MNHEY, SVGEGT. V lost 2 bases to trimming and J lost 0 bases, with 4 bases between them. The CDR3 coding sequence is TGTGCCAGCAGTTACAGAGTGAACACTGAAGCTTTCTTT. Encoded protein: CASSYRVNTEAFF.

The V gene is TRBV3-1 (or the pseudogene TRBV3-2), the J gene TRBJ1-2; 10 nucleotides match TRBD1. Looked up from germline, CDR1 is LGHDT and CDR2 is YNNKEL (reference sequence). CDR3 length equals 13 residues. Trimming cost V 5 bases and J 7 bases; bases outside gene matches: 4. The DNA for the CDR3 is TGTGCCAGCAGCGACAGGGGGCACTCTGGCTACACCTTC. It specifies CASSDRGHSGYTF.

The gene calls are TRBV6-2 or TRBV6-3 and TRBJ1-1; perhaps TRBD1 as D (5 bases). V dropped 0 bases and J dropped 3 bases, with 11 bases sitting between them. This CDR3 comprises 15 residues. Germline loops: CDR1 MNHEY, CDR2 SVGEGT. CDR3: CASSYSRAGDTEAFF. In nucleotides, the CDR3 is TGTGCCAGCAGTTACTCCAGGGCGGGGGACACTGAAGCTTTCTTT.

The chain carries TRBV3-1 (or the pseudogene TRBV3-2) and TRBJ2-5; TRBD2 matches 8 bases. The germline V gene has CDR1 LGHDT and CDR2 YNNKEL (reference sequence). J gave up 3 bases and V 1 base, and 4 bases lay outside the gene matches. CDR3 length equals 15 residues. CDR3 DNA sequence: TGTGCCAGCAGCCAAGGGTTACTAGCGGAAGAGACCCAGTACTTC. This gives the protein CASSQGLLAEETQYF.

CDR3: CASSIRTGVGAGANVLTF. In DNA form, the CDR3 reads TGTGCCAGTAGTATTAGGACAGGGGTTGGGGCTGGGGCCAACGTCCTGACTTTC. This chain joins TRBV19 and TRBJ2-6, with 9 bases matching TRBD1. Trimming cost V 3 bases and J 2 bases; bases outside gene matches: 8. Per the germline V gene, CDR1 is LNHDA and CDR2 is SQIVND (reference sequence). The CDR3 is 18 residues long.

In DNA, the CDR3 is TGTGCCAGCAGTCGGGGGGGCCTGGGCGAGCAGTACTTC. It codes for CASSRGGLGEQYF. The chain has TRBV28 and TRBJ2-7, with 8 bases fitting TRBD2. The CDR3 covers 13 residues. Trimming cost V 5 bases and J 6 bases; bases outside gene matches: 6. From germline, CDR1 is MDHEN and CDR2 SYDVKM.

The chain couples TRBV9 to TRBJ1-2; D uncertain. This CDR3 is 11 amino acids long. V was trimmed by 4 bases and J by 8 bases, leaving 9 bases between them. Per the germline V gene, CDR1 is SGDLS and CDR2 is YYNGEE. In DNA, the CDR3 is TGTGCCAGCAGCCACCGTCAGGGCTACACCTTC. As protein: CASSHRQGYTF. The variable domain in full, completed from reference TRBV9 and TRBJ1-2, reads DSGVTQTPKHLITATGQRVTLRCSPRSGDLSVYWYQQSLDQGLQFLIQYYNGEERAKGNILERFSAQQFPDLHSELNLSSLELGDSALYFCASSHRQGYTFGSGTRLTVV.

The gene calls are TRBV15 and TRBJ1-5, with a tentative D call TRBD1 (5 bases). This CDR3 comprises 15 residues. V dropped 5 bases and J dropped 0 bases, with 11 bases sitting between them. The germline CDR1 and CDR2 sequences are LNHNV and YYDKDF (reference sequence). The CDR3 DNA reads TGTGCCACCAGCCCAGGACATTATAGCAATCAGCCCCAGCATTTT. It is translated as CATSPGHYSNQPQHF.

This clone appeared a few times. The V and J genes are TRBV18 and TRBJ2-7, with 11 bases lining up with TRBD1. The CDR3 is 14 residues long. J gave up 9 bases and V 3 bases, and 7 bases lay outside the gene matches. From germline, CDR1 is KGHSH and CDR2 LQKENI. The CDR3 DNA follows: TGTGCCAGCTCACCTGACGGACAGGGGGCAGGGCAGTACTTC. Translated: CASSPDGQGAGQYF.